What follows is one T cell receptor beta chain and its context. This specimen comes from a study of blood T cell repertoires in COVID-19. Overall study context: Sample material is recorded as cDNA or gDNA derived from T cells, B-cell-depleted T cells, or PBMCs.

Authors' data handling: From reference gene primer amplification, estimates of nucleated cell counts were derived. Data came from immunoSEQ multiplex PCR; TCRdb stores just in-frame clones and leaves some out. From that table come the V and J calls and clone size; the DNA was used to work out D and trimming. The data contain 250,000 to 350,000 clones, approximately 91% of them singletons. Seattle researchers signed up patients amid active infection and tracked them longitudinally. Trimming removed 3 bases from V and 8 bases from J; junction bases left unmatched: 8. Germline V gives CDR1 SQVTM, CDR2 ANQGSEA. The CDR3 contains 14 residues.

The TCR was taken from a woman aged 30 to 39 with COVID-19, enrolled during active disease. Material: peripheral blood. The chain joins TRBV29-1 to TRBJ2-1, with TRBD1 identical over 9 bases. The CDR3 nucleotides read TGCAGCGTTGAGCGGGACAGGGTCGAAGATGAGCAGTTCTTC. Protein sequence: CSVERDRVEDEQFF.